This T cell receptor beta chain originates from a study of molecular identifiers for immune sequencing clone quantification. Study details: Sequencing covered four of five parts into which replicate RNA from approximately 22,000 or 94,000 naive CD8 cells was split. Study-level points and caveats: Over 97% of effector molecules, but under 1% in naive cells, were held by clones with more than 20 RNA copies.

Previously published methods and listed TCR primers were used for the bulk TCR libraries. MiXCR, applied by TCRdb to the PCR reads, yields one record per CDR3 protein. The table records approximately 590,000 distinct CDR3 sequences, 25% of them present only once. The CDR3 covers 15 residues. J was trimmed by 10 bases and V by 6 bases; bases with no gene match: 10. A word on this clonotype: Its antigen is unknown.

Naive CD8 T cells were FACS-sorted by CD8+CD4-CCR7+CD45RA+ markers. Sequencing was performed on naive CD8+ T cells from blood, with Jurkat cell RNA spiked in. Subset noted: FACS-sorted CD8+CD4-CCR7+CD45RA+ naive T cells. The source of this sequence is a human donor in good health. Some libraries in this study had Jurkat cell RNA spiked in. V and J are TRBV23-1 and TRBJ2-1, with TRBD2 matching 12 bases. TRBV23-1 is marked as an open reading frame, function uncertain. CDR3 protein: CASSQRLAGENEQFF. In DNA, the CDR3 is TGCGCCAGCAGCCAGCGACTAGCGGGAGAGAACGAGCAGTTCTTC.